Listed below are T cell receptor beta chains from one sample, sequenced in a study of blood T cells in healthy people across ages. TCRdb reprocessed the 5' RACE reads with MiXCR, giving one entry per CDR3 protein. The table includes about 760,000 distinct CDR3 sequences, around 25% detected once. Another study also made use of these data, one on T cells of mothers and their children.

The sequenced sample was blood. These receptors were collected from a boy aged 10-17 years in good health. Both conserved end residues are part of each CDR3. D genes are given only for firm matches. Part of the rows lack a size; the others show once, few, many or a class for expanded clones.

len	abundance	d_gene	v_gene	j_gene	CDR3nt	CDR3aa
18	few	.	TRBV4-3	TRBJ2-2	TGCGCCAGCAGCCAAGAGTTCGAGGGATTAACCTACACCGGGGAGCTGTTTTTT	CASSQEFEGLTYTGELFF
15	few	.	TRBV20-1	TRBJ1-2	TGCAGTGCTAGAACCCTGCAGGCCGATAACTATGGCTACACCTTC	CSARTLQADNYGYTF
14	.	TRBD1	TRBV12-3/TRBV12-4	TRBJ1-4	TGTGCCAGCAGACCTACAGGGGGGGAGGAAAAACTGTTTTTT	CASRPTGGEEKLFF
14	few	.	TRBV29-1	TRBJ1-4	TGCAGCGCCCGGGGGGAGACGGAGTATGAAAAACTGTTTTTT	CSARGETEYEKLFF
12	.	.	TRBV29-1	TRBJ2-5	TGCAGCGGTTCTAAGGGCCAAGAGACCCAGTACTTC	CSGSKGQETQYF
16	.	TRBD1	TRBV5-6	TRBJ1-2	TGCGCCAGCAGCGGTTGGGCCGTGGGACAGAACTATGGCTACACCTTC	CASSGWAVGQNYGYTF
14	few	.	TRBV27	TRBJ2-7	TGTGCCAGCAGTAGTGGCCCGGTAGGGTACGAGCAGTACTTC	CASSSGPVGYEQYF
15	.	TRBD1	TRBV6-5	TRBJ2-7	TGTGCCAGCACGAGGGCCGGACAGGGGGACTACGAGCAGTACTTC	CASTRAGQGDYEQYF
13	.	.	TRBV29-1	TRBJ2-3	TGCAGCGTTGAGGGGGGTCACACAGATACGCAGTATTTT	CSVEGGHTDTQYF
13	.	.	TRBV20-1	TRBJ2-7	TGCAGTGCCATTCGGGACACCTACTACGAGCAGTACTTC	CSAIRDTYYEQYF
12	.	.	TRBV29-1	TRBJ2-3	TGCAGCGTTGTTACCAGCACAGATACGCAGTATTTT	CSVVTSTDTQYF
15	.	TRBD1	TRBV9	TRBJ1-1	TGTGCCAGCAGCGCCCAGACAGGGCAGAACACTGAAGCTTTCTTT	CASSAQTGQNTEAFF
11	.	.	TRBV12-3/TRBV12-4	TRBJ1-2	TGTGCCAGCAGTTTTGCGGGATCCTACACCTTC	CASSFAGSYTF
13	few	.	TRBV29-1	TRBJ2-5	TGCAGCGTTGAGGTTGGGATGGGGGAGACCCAGTACTTC	CSVEVGMGETQYF
14	.	TRBD2	TRBV11-2	TRBJ2-7	TGTGCCAGCAGCTTAAGCGGGATACACTACGAGCAGTACTTC	CASSLSGIHYEQYF
11	.	.	TRBV4-1	TRBJ2-4	TGCGCCAGCAGCCAAGCCACCCATCAGTACTTC	CASSQATHQYF
14	.	.	TRBV20-1	TRBJ1-1	TGCAGTGCTGGAGTAAGTGGGGGAGGCACTGAAGCTTTCTTT	CSAGVSGGGTEAFF
13	.	.	TRBV9	TRBJ1-1	TGTGCCAGCAGCGTAGTAGAGGGCACTGAAGCTTTCTTT	CASSVVEGTEAFF
9	few	.	TRBV29-1	TRBJ1-5	TGCAGCGCTTATCAGCCCCAGCATTTT	CSAYQPQHF
15	few	TRBD1	TRBV7-2	TRBJ2-5	TGTGCCAGCAGCTTAGGAGACAGGGGGTACTTGGTCCAGTACTTC	CASSLGDRGYLVQYF
13	.	.	TRBV11-2	TRBJ2-7	TGTGCCAGCAGCACCCCTGGCGGTTTTGAGCAGTACTTC	CASSTPGGFEQYF
14	.	.	TRBV7-2	TRBJ2-5	TGTGCCAGCATGGCTTCGTTGGGGTTTGAGACCCAGTACTTC	CASMASLGFETQYF
16	.	TRBD1	TRBV12-3/TRBV12-4	TRBJ1-5	TGTGCCAGCAGTGCAAACCAGGGGGCTGGCAATCAGCCCCAGCATTTT	CASSANQGAGNQPQHF
14	few	.	TRBV5-6	TRBJ2-4	TGTGCCAGCAGACTTGCCGTCAACGAGGGCATTCAGTACTTC	CASRLAVNEGIQYF
14	.	.	TRBV12-3/TRBV12-4	TRBJ2-5	TGTGCCAGCAGGAAGGCGGCGGCTCAAGAGACCCAGTACTTC	CASRKAAAQETQYF
17	.	TRBD2	TRBV5-6	TRBJ2-2	TGTGCCAGCAGCTCTCTAGCGGGGCTTCAGAACACCGGGGAGCTGTTTTTT	CASSSLAGLQNTGELFF
14	.	.	TRBV7-9	TRBJ2-5	TGTGCCAGCAGCTTCTCAACTAATCAAGAGACCCAGTACTTC	CASSFSTNQETQYF
14	once	TRBD1	TRBV11-2	TRBJ1-2	TGTGCCAGCAAGGGACAGCTTGCTAACTATGGCTACACCTTC	CASKGQLANYGYTF
17	few	TRBD2	TRBV3-1	TRBJ2-5	TGTGCCAGCAGCCCCGTTGGGACTAGCGGGGGGGGAGAGACCCAGTACTTC	CASSPVGTSGGGETQYF
16	.	TRBD2	TRBV4-2	TRBJ2-1	TGTGCCAGCAGCCAAAGTGAACGGGGGGGAGACGATGAGCAGTTCTTC	CASSQSERGGDDEQFF
12	many	.	TRBV12-3/TRBV12-4	TRBJ2-4	TGTGCCAGCACGCCTCAATCTGGCATTCAGTACTTC	CASTPQSGIQYF
11	.	.	TRBV29-1	TRBJ2-1	TGCAGCGTTGTAAGCGACAATGAGCAGTTCTTC	CSVVSDNEQFF
15	.	TRBD1	TRBV4-2	TRBJ2-5	TGTGCCAGCAGCCAAGATGGGACAGACCAAGAGACCCAGTACTTC	CASSQDGTDQETQYF